The 21 T cell receptor beta chains listed next were all sequenced from one sample in a study of T cell repertoires in cytomegalovirus infection. A single record per CDR3 protein comes from TCRdb applying MiXCR to the reads. The table has about 600,000 distinct CDR3 sequences, 20% to 25% seen once. Source material: CD8+ T cells from PBMCs. The receptors were gathered from a human donor in good health (CMV status not recorded). Some clones in this sample may be carry-over from other donors' samples.

About this clonotype: Just one base apart from a much larger clone, this may be a read error. The chain combines TRBV28 with TRBJ1-6; D may be TRBD1 (5 bases). This CDR3 has 16 residues. Germline lookup yields CDR1 MDHEN and CDR2 SYDVKM. V lost 5 bases and J 13 bases, leaving 24 bases between the germline ends. In DNA, the CDR3 is TGTGCCAGCAGTCCCTTAGGGACGTACGGGCGGGGGCCCCTCCACTTT. The encoded protein is CASSPLGTYGRGPLHF.

The rearrangement links TRBV7-8 to TRBJ2-3, with no clear D. The CDR3 totals 14 residues. Trimming stripped 2 bases from V and 2 bases from J, with 8 bases between. Germline V gives CDR1 SGHVS, CDR2 FQNEAQ. CDR3 amino acids: CASSLQGNTDTQYF. CDR3 DNA sequence: TGTGCCAGCAGCTTACAAGGCAACACAGATACGCAGTATTTT.

The sample holds a few counts of this clonotype. The rearrangement links TRBV6-2 or TRBV6-3 to TRBJ2-7; D ambiguous. Trimming took 5 bases from V and 3 from J, leaving 8 bases between them. Looked up from germline, CDR1 is MNHEY and CDR2 is SVGEGT. The CDR3 runs to 12 residues. The CDR3 DNA is TGTGCCAGCAGTCCTCCAGGCTACGAGCAGTACGTC. Its translation is CASSPPGYEQYV.

This clonotype was detected ten times or more. The chain joins TRBV28 to TRBJ2-1; 7 nucleotides agree with TRBD2. The V segment lost 6 bases and the J segment 1 base; nucleotides outside the gene matches: 3. The CDR3 runs to 14 residues. Germline loops: CDR1 MDHEN, CDR2 SYDVKM. The CDR3 sequence is CASREAGSYNEQFF. For the CDR3, the DNA is TGTGCCAGCAGGGAAGCGGGATCCTACAATGAGCAGTTCTTC.

This clonotype was seen only a few times. The gene calls are TRBV29-1 and TRBJ2-4; 7 bases map to TRBD2. Losses at the gene ends were 6 bases for V and 1 base for J; bases not matched to a gene: 9. The CDR3 length is 15 residues. Per germline, CDR1 SQVTM and CDR2 ANQGSEA. The CDR3 protein is CSVELGGSAKNIQYF. The CDR3 DNA follows: TGCAGCGTCGAACTCGGGGGGTCGGCCAAAAACATTCAGTACTTC. Based on the CDR3 plus reference TRBV29-1 and TRBJ2-4, the full variable domain is SAVISQKPSRDICQRGTSLTIQCQVDSQVTMMFWYRQQPGQSLTLIATANQGSEATYESGFVIDKFPISRPNLTFSTLTVSNMSPEDSSIYLCSVELGGSAKNIQYFGAGTRLSVL.

This clonotype was seen at least ten times. This chain connects TRBV5-4 to TRBJ2-3; maybe TRBD1 (6 bases). Per germline, CDR1 SGHNT and CDR2 YYREEE (reference sequence). The V end was cut by 0 bases, the J end by 5 bases, with 10 bases between. The CDR3 has 14 residues. CDR3 in amino acids: CASSLDRGGDTQYF. The CDR3 coding sequence is TGTGCCAGCAGCTTGGACCGAGGGGGAGATACGCAGTATTTT.

The table lists this clonotype with many counts. This chain links TRBV7-2 with TRBJ2-3; D is perhaps TRBD2 (5 bases). The CDR3 length is 14 residues. In germline, CDR1 is SGHTA, CDR2 FQGNSA. Trimming cost V 2 bases and J 6 bases, with 12 bases left between them. The CDR3 here is CASSLRTGGDTQYF. The CDR3 nucleotides are TGTGCCAGCAGCTTACGGACGGGCGGGGATACGCAGTATTTT. Full variable domain (missing parts from reference TRBV7-2 and TRBJ2-3): GAGVSQSPSNKVTEKGKDVELRCDPISGHTALYWYRQSLGQGLEFLIYFQGNSAPDKSGLPSDRFSAERTGGSVSTLTIQRTQQEDSAVYLCASSLRTGGDTQYFGPGTRLTVL.

This clonotype has only a few counts. This rearrangement joins TRBV7-6 to TRBJ2-1; 7 positions match TRBD2. Trimming took 4 bases from V and 4 from J; bases not matched to a gene: 7. The CDR3 sequence is 15 residues long. CDR1 and CDR2 from the germline V gene are SGHVS and FNYEAQ. CDR3 residues: CASSSLSGLYNEQFF. In DNA, the CDR3 is TGTGCCAGCAGCTCACTTAGCGGGTTATACAATGAGCAGTTCTTC.

The sample holds a few counts of this clonotype. The V gene is TRBV5-6, the J gene TRBJ2-1, with D possibly being TRBD2 (5 bases). Trimming removed 0 bases at V and 4 bases at J, with 20 bases between. The CDR3 has 18 residues. Germline assignment: CDR1 SGHDT and CDR2 YYEEEE. The CDR3 DNA is TGTGCCAGCAGCTTGGCAAGAGACGGGGAATGGGGTTACAATGAGCAGTTCTTC. This encodes CASSLARDGEWGYNEQFF.

A note on this clonotype: A much larger clone is a single base away; this may be a read error. The gene calls are TRBV7-2 and TRBJ2-1; 13 nucleotides agree with TRBD2. With 10 bases clipped from V and 0 bases from J, the junction kept 12 bases outside the gene matches. The CDR3 covers 18 residues. CDR1 is SGHTA, CDR2 FQGNSA, per germline. The CDR3 DNA reads as TGTGCCAACACCCAGAGGACTAGCGGGGGCCCCTCCTACAATGAGCAGTTCTTC. Its translation: CANTQRTSGGPSYNEQFF. The whole variable domain, remainder taken from reference TRBV7-2 and TRBJ2-1, is GAGVSQSPSNKVTEKGKDVELRCDPISGHTALYWYRQSLGQGLEFLIYFQGNSAPDKSGLPSDRFSAERTGGSVSTLTIQRTQQEDSAVYLCANTQRTSGGPSYNEQFFGPGTRLTVL.

This clonotype was counted a few times. The chain carries TRBV7-9 and TRBJ2-1; TRBD2 is a possible D gene (7 bases). V lost 6 bases and J lost 7, with 16 bases in between. This CDR3 is 14 amino acids long. The germline V gene encodes CDR1 SEHNR and CDR2 FQNEAQ (reference sequence). The CDR3 coding sequence is TGTGCCAGCAGACTGGAGGGGGGGCGAAATGAGCAGTTCTTC. This sequence encodes CASRLEGGRNEQFF.

V is TRBV6-1 and J is TRBJ1-1; 7 nucleotides align to TRBD1. This CDR3 spans 14 amino acids. CDR1 is MNHNS and CDR2 is SASEGT in the germline V gene. V lost 2 bases to trimming and J lost 4 bases; unmatched junction nucleotides: 4. CDR3 DNA sequence: TGTGCCAGCAGTGAAAAGACAGGGTCCACTGAAGCTTTCTTT. It yields the protein CASSEKTGSTEAFF.

Only a few counts were recorded for this clonotype. The V and J genes are TRBV29-1 and TRBJ2-1; 8 bases are a match to TRBD2. CDR1 is SQVTM and CDR2 is ANQGSEA in the germline V gene. The J segment lost 1 base and the V segment lost 4 bases, leaving 3 bases of the junction unmatched. The CDR3 has 14 residues. The chain's CDR3 is CSVVGGGSYNEQFF. The CDR3 nucleotides read TGCAGCGTTGTCGGCGGGGGGTCCTACAATGAGCAGTTCTTC.

This clonotype was seen only a few times. The V call is TRBV20-1, the J call TRBJ1-1; maybe TRBD1 (5 bases). The germline V gene encodes CDR1 DFQATT and CDR2 SNEGSKA (reference sequence). The CDR3 is 13 residues long. V lost 1 base to trimming and J lost 4 bases, with 10 bases between them. The CDR3 bases are TGCAGTGCTAGAGTACAAGGGGCCACTGAAGCTTTCTTT. Translation: CSARVQGATEAFF.

The chain recombines TRBV19 with TRBJ2-1, with 9 nucleotides matching TRBD1. The CDR3 is made up of 15 amino acids. V shed 2 bases and J 6 bases; nucleotides not matched to a gene: 5. Per germline, CDR1 LNHDA and CDR2 SQIVND (reference sequence). CDR3: CASSISGQGINEQFF. CDR3 DNA: TGTGCCAGTAGTATATCGGGACAGGGTATCAATGAGCAGTTCTTC.

This clonotype was counted only a few times. The chain uses TRBV13 and TRBJ2-7; TRBD1 agrees at 8 bases. Germline V CDR1 and CDR2: PRHDT, FYEKMQ (reference sequence). The V and J ends lost 4 bases and 4 bases, in that order; junction bases with no gene match: 9. The CDR3 length is 15 residues. CDR3 amino acids: CASSWAGTGDYEQYF. The CDR3, as DNA: TGTGCCAGCAGCTGGGCCGGGACAGGTGATTACGAGCAGTACTTC.

This clonotype has at least ten counts. This chain joins TRBV7-2 and TRBJ1-1; no definite D call. Trimming removed 1 base from V and 4 bases from J, with 16 bases in between. The CDR3 runs to 16 residues. Germline CDR1 is SGHTA and CDR2 is FQGNSA. The CDR3 reads CASSLGSEAWVTEAFF. The CDR3 DNA sequence: TGTGCCAGCAGCTTAGGCAGTGAGGCGTGGGTCACTGAAGCTTTCTTT.

There are many counts of this clonotype. This chain joins TRBV12-3 or TRBV12-4 and TRBJ2-1; D may be TRBD1 or TRBD2 (7 bases each). This CDR3 has 16 amino acids. Trimming took off 7 bases at V and 3 bases at J, with 19 bases between the two ends. The CDR3 bases are TGTGCCAGCACTCCCTTGACAGGGAGGGGCTACAATGAGCAGTTCTTC. Translating it yields CASTPLTGRGYNEQFF.

V is TRBV20-1 and J is TRBJ1-2, with TRBD1 matching 7 bases. The CDR3 runs 12 residues. CDR1 and CDR2 from the germline V gene are DFQATT and SNEGSKA (reference sequence). Here the CDR3 reads CGTVPNNYGYTF. The CDR3 nucleotides are TGCGGGACAGTGCCCAATAACTATGGCTACACCTTC.

The chain couples TRBV2 to TRBJ2-1; 8 nucleotides align to TRBD2. This CDR3 comprises 13 residues. The V gene end was trimmed by 6 bases and the J gene end by 9 bases; junction bases not matched to a gene: 7. Per the germline V gene, CDR1 is SNHLY and CDR2 is FYNNEI. The CDR3 DNA is TGTGCCAGCAGGGAGCGGGCGGGGGGTGAGCAGTTCTTC. Its translation is CASRERAGGEQFF.

This sequence joins TRBV29-1 and TRBJ1-1; D is ambiguous. V was pared by 5 bases and J by 0 bases, with 4 bases between. The CDR3 is 11 amino acids. Looked up from germline, CDR1 is SQVTM and CDR2 is ANQGSEA. The CDR3 DNA reads TGCAGCGTTAGTCTGAACACTGAAGCTTTCTTT. Its protein product is CSVSLNTEAFF.